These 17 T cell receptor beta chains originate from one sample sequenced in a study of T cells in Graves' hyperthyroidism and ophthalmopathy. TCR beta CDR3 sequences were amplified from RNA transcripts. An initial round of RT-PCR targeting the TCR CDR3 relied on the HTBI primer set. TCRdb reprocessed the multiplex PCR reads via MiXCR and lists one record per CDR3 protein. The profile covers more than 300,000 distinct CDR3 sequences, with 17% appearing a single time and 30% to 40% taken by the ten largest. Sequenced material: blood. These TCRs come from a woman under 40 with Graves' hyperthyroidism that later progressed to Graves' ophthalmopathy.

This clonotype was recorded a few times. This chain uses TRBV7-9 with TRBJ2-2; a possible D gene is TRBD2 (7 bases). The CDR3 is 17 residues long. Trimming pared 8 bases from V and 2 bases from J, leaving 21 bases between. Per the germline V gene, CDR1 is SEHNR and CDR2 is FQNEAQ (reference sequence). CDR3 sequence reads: CASGLLGGTLNTGELFF. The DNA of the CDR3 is TGTGCCAGCGGCCTACTCGGGGGGACATTAAACACCGGGGAGCTGTTTTTT.

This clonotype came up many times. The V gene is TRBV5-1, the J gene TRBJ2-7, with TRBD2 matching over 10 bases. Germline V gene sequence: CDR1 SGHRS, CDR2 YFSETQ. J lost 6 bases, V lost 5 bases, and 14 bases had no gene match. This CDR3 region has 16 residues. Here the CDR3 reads CASRPPESGRASEQYF. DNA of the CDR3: TGCGCCAGCAGACCTCCTGAGAGCGGGAGGGCTTCCGAGCAGTACTTC.

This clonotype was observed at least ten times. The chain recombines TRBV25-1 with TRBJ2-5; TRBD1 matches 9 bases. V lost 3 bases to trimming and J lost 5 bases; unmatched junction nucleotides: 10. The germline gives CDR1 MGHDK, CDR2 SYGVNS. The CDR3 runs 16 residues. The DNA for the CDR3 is TGTGCCAGCAGTGATCCCTGGGGACAGGGTACGGAGACCCAGTACTTC. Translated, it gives CASSDPWGQGTETQYF.

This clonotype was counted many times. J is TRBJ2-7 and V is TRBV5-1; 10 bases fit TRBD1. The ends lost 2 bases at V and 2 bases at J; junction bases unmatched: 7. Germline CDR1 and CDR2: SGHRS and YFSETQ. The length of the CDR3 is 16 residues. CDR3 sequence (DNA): TGCGCCAGCAGCTTTGACGGGACAGGGGTCACCTACGAGCAGTACTTC. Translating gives CASSFDGTGVTYEQYF.

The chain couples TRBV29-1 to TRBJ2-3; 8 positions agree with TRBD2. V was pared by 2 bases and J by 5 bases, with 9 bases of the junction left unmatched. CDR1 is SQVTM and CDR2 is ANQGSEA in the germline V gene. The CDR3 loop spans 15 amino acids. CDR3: CSVEFRGGPGDTQYF. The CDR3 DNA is TGCAGCGTTGAATTCCGGGGGGGCCCCGGAGATACGCAGTATTTT.

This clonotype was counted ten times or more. CDR3 bases: TGTGCCAGCTCACCAGGTAACAGGGGAAACGAGCAGTTCTTC. It translates to CASSPGNRGNEQFF. The chain joins TRBV18 to TRBJ2-1; TRBD1 agrees at 7 bases. The CDR3 length is 14 residues. With V trimmed by 2 bases and J by 10 bases, 8 bases remained unmatched. Germline V gene sequence: CDR1 KGHSH, CDR2 LQKENI.

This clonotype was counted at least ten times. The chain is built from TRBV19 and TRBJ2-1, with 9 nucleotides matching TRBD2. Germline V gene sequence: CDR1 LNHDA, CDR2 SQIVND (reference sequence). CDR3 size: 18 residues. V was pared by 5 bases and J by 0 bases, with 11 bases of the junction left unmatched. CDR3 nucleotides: TGTGCCAGTAGTCGATTGCGGGGGGGATCCTACTCCTACAATGAGCAGTTCTTC. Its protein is CASSRLRGGSYSYNEQFF.

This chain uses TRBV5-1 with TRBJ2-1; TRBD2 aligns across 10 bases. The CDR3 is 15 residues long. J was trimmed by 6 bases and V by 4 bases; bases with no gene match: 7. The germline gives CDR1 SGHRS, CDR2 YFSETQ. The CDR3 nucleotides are TGCGCCAGCAGCGCATCTAGCGGGAGTCGCAATGAGCAGTTCTTC. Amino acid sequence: CASSASSGSRNEQFF.

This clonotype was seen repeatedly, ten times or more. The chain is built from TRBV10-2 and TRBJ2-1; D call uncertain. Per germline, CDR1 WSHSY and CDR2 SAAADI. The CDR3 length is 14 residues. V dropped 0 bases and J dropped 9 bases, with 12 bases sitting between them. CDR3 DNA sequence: TGCGCCAGCAGTGAGTCGGTGACTTCTATTGAGCAGTTCTTC. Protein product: CASSESVTSIEQFF.

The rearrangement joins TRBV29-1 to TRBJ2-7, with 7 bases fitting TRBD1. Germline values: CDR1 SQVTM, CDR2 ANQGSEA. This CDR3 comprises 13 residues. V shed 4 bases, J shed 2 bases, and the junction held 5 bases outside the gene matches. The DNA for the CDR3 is TGCAGCGTTGCGACAGGGAAAACCTACGAGCAGTACTTC. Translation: CSVATGKTYEQYF.

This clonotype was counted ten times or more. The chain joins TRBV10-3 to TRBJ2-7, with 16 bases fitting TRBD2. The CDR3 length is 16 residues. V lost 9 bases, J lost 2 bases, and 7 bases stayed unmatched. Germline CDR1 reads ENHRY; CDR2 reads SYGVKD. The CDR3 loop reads CAITGTSGGETYEQYF. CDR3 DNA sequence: TGTGCCATAACTGGGACTAGCGGGGGGGAGACCTACGAGCAGTACTTC.

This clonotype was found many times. The CDR3 DNA sequence: TGTGCCAGTAGTATCTCGACAGGGTCTTCCGATGGCTACACCTTC. Translating gives CASSISTGSSDGYTF. V is TRBV19 and J is TRBJ1-2, with 7 bases fitting TRBD1. V lost 3 bases, J lost 6 bases, and 10 bases stayed unmatched. This CDR3 contains 15 residues. The V gene's germline CDR1 is LNHDA and CDR2 SQIVND (reference sequence).

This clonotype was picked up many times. The CDR3 DNA reads TGTGCCAGCAGTTTTTGGGGTTACTCAAACATTCAGTACTTC. It specifies CASSFWGYSNIQYF. V is TRBV12-3 or TRBV12-4 and J is TRBJ2-4, with unresolved D. Trimming removed 3 bases at V and 6 bases at J, with 12 bases between. This CDR3 contains 14 residues.

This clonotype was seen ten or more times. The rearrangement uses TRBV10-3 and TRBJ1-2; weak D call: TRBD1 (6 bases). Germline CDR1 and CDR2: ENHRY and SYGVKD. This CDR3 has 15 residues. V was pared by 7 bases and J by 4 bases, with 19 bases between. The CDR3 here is CAITAKGGLTYGYTF. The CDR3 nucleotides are TGTGCCATCACCGCGAAGGGGGGGCTCACCTATGGCTACACCTTC.

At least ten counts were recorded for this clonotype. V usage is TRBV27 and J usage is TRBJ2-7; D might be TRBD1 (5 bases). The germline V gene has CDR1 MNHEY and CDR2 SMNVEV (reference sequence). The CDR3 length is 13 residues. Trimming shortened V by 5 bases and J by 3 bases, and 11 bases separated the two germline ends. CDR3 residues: CASSPGLLYEQYF. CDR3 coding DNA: TGTGCCAGCAGTCCAGGGTTACTCTACGAGCAGTACTTC.

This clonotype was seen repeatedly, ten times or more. For the CDR3, the DNA is TGTGCCAGTGTTGACAGGTTGTACAATGAGCAGTTCTTC. This encodes CASVDRLYNEQFF. The V call is TRBV6-1, the J call TRBJ2-1; tentative D call: TRBD1 (6 bases). The germline V gene encodes CDR1 MNHNS and CDR2 SASEGT. The length of the CDR3 is 13 residues. Trimming left V 9 bases short and J 4 bases short, with 13 bases between.

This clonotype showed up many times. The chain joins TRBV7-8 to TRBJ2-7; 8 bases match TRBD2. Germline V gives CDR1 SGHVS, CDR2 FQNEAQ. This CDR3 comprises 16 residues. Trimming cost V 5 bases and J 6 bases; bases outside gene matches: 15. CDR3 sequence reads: CASSATSGTIHSEQYF. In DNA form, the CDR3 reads TGTGCCAGCAGCGCTACTAGCGGTACAATCCACTCCGAGCAGTACTTC.